The 29 T cell receptor beta chains listed next were all sequenced from one sample in a study of blood T cells in healthy people across ages. Primers used in a second PCR of roughly 6 to 11 cycles were a sample-barcoded 5' primer and a J-beta primer mix. MiXCR, applied by TCRdb to the 5' RACE reads, yields one record per CDR3 protein. The sample contains 580,000 or so distinct CDR3 sequences, around 50% of which appear only once. Sequenced input: blood. These receptors came from a man older than 75 in good health.

There are a few counts of this clonotype. This chain connects TRBV5-5 to TRBJ1-2, with 7 positions matching TRBD1. The V and J ends lost 5 bases and 3 bases, in that order; junction bases with no gene match: 10. Germline V gene sequence: CDR1 SGHKS, CDR2 YYEKEE (reference sequence). This CDR3 is 15 amino acids long. The CDR3 bases are TGTGCCAGCAGTAGGACAGGTGGAAGGGACTATGGCTACACCTTC. Amino acid sequence: CASSRTGGRDYGYTF.

This clonotype was seen repeatedly, ten times or more. The chain links TRBV6-6 to TRBJ2-1; 8 bases map to TRBD2. The CDR3 has 16 residues. Trimming at V came to 6 bases and at J to 7 bases, leaving 14 bases not matched to a gene. Germline V gene data show CDR1 as MNHNY and CDR2 as SVGAGI (reference sequence). The CDR3 nucleotides read TGTGCCAGCAGGATTGCAGTGGGCGGGAGGAGGAATGAGCAGTTCTTC. It is translated as CASRIAVGGRRNEQFF.

This clonotype appeared many times. The rearrangement uses TRBV7-9 and TRBJ2-7, with a weak D call TRBD2 (5 bases). The CDR3 runs 11 residues. V gave up 3 bases and J gave up 7 bases, with 7 bases separating them. Germline CDR1 and CDR2: SEHNR and FQNEAQ (reference sequence). The CDR3 bases are TGTGCCAGCAGCTTTTCGGGGGAGCAGTACTTC. This translates into CASSFSGEQYF. Full variable domain (missing parts from reference TRBV7-9 and TRBJ2-7): DTGVSQNPRHKITKRGQNVTFRCDPISEHNRLYWYRQTLGQGPEFLTYFQNEAQLEKSRLLSDRFSAERPKGSFSTLEIQRTEQGDSAMYLCASSFSGEQYFGPGTRLTVT.

CDR3 sequence (DNA): TGCAGTGCGAGGGGGACTTACTACAATGAGCAGTACTTC. Amino acid sequence: CSARGTYYNEQYF. The chain uses TRBV20-1 and TRBJ2-1; D could derive from TRBD1 or TRBD2 (6 bases each). The J call is uncertain, as TRBJ2-7 better fits the DNA end. CDR1 is DFQATT, CDR2 SNEGSKA, per germline (reference sequence). This CDR3 contains 13 residues.

V usage is TRBV29-1 and J usage is TRBJ1-5; TRBD1 agrees at 10 bases. The germline CDR1 and CDR2 sequences are SQVTM and ANQGSEA. V was clipped by 4 bases and J by 6 bases; unmatched bases: 3. The CDR3 has 13 amino acids. The CDR3 nucleotides read TGCAGCGTTGGAGGACAGGGGGGTCAGCCCCAGCATTTT. This encodes CSVGGQGGQPQHF.

The V gene is TRBV6-6, the J gene TRBJ2-7, with 7 bases fitting TRBD2. CDR3 length equals 15 residues. CDR1 is MNHNY and CDR2 is SVGAGI in the germline V gene (reference sequence). Trimming removed 6 bases from V and 4 bases from J; junction bases left unmatched: 12. CDR3 region: CASSPQRGTGYEQYF. The CDR3 DNA reads TGTGCCAGCAGCCCCCAGCGGGGAACGGGGTACGAGCAGTACTTC.

A few counts support this clonotype. The chain combines TRBV7-2 with TRBJ2-7, with 8 bases identical to TRBD2. Losses at the gene ends were 3 bases for V and 2 bases for J; bases not matched to a gene: 6. CDR3 length: 15 residues. Germline V gene sequence: CDR1 SGHTA, CDR2 FQGNSA. CDR3 sequence: CASSFTTGGPYEQYF. The CDR3 DNA follows: TGTGCCAGCAGCTTTACGACGGGAGGGCCCTACGAGCAGTACTTC.

The V and J genes are TRBV28 and TRBJ1-2; TRBD1 aligns across 7 bases. V shed 8 bases, J shed 1 base, and the junction held 7 bases outside the gene matches. CDR1 is MDHEN, CDR2 SYDVKM, per germline. The CDR3 has 14 amino acids. CDR3 nucleotides: TGTGCCAGCGCGGGGGACAGCGTTAACTATGGCTACACCTTC. Its protein product is CASAGDSVNYGYTF.

This clonotype was detected only a few times. V and J are TRBV20-1 and TRBJ1-1; 9 bases are a match to TRBD1. The CDR3 runs 16 residues. V shed 4 bases, J shed 3 bases, and the junction held 12 bases outside the gene matches. Germline lookup yields CDR1 DFQATT and CDR2 SNEGSKA (reference sequence). Here the CDR3 reads CSATSLTGGIDTEAFF. The CDR3 DNA follows: TGCAGTGCTACTTCCCTGACAGGGGGTATTGACACTGAAGCTTTCTTT.

The gene calls are TRBV20-1 and TRBJ2-1, with a tentative D call TRBD2 (5 bases). V was trimmed by 5 bases and J by 0 bases, leaving 17 bases between them. Germline V gene data show CDR1 as DFQATT and CDR2 as SNEGSKA (reference sequence). CDR3 size: 16 residues. CDR3 loop: CSAAPPYTSSYNEQFF. The CDR3 DNA sequence: TGCAGTGCTGCCCCCCCTTATACTAGCTCCTACAATGAGCAGTTCTTC.

This chain joins TRBV5-4 and TRBJ2-1; 10 nucleotides line up with TRBD2. Per the germline V gene, CDR1 is SGHNT and CDR2 is YYREEE (reference sequence). This CDR3 contains 16 residues. V lost 0 bases and J lost 4; bases outside the gene matches: 4. The CDR3 is CASSLGGSGGYNEQFF. Here the CDR3 DNA reads TGTGCCAGCAGCTTGGGTGGTAGCGGGGGGTACAATGAGCAGTTCTTC.

This clonotype was seen a handful of times. The gene calls are TRBV7-2 and TRBJ2-6, with a possible D match to TRBD2 (9 bases). This CDR3 spans 19 amino acids. Looked up from germline, CDR1 is SGHTA and CDR2 is FQGNSA. Trimming cost V 1 base and J 0 bases, with 16 bases left between them. CDR3 loop: CTSSLVASGTGSGANVLTF. As DNA, the CDR3 is TGTACCAGCAGCTTAGTGGCTAGCGGGACAGGCTCTGGGGCCAACGTCCTGACTTTC.

The rearrangement uses TRBV7-3 and TRBJ2-7, with 7 nucleotides matching TRBD1. Germline CDR1 is SGHTA and CDR2 is FQGTGA. J gave up 9 bases and V 5 bases, and 13 bases lay outside the gene matches. CDR3 length: 14 residues. CDR3 coding DNA: TGTGCCAGCAGCGAATCCCGGGACAGTCGCGTGCAGTACTTC. Encoded protein: CASSESRDSRVQYF.

A note on this clonotype: Sequence at one end of the junction differs from germline and may be a read error. This CDR3 reads CASSQNEGDTLYF. As DNA, the CDR3 is TGCGCCAGCAGCCAAAACGAGGGAGATACGCTGTATTTT. The chain joins TRBV4-3 to TRBJ2-3; a possible D gene is TRBD2 (5 bases). The CDR3 runs 13 residues. Per germline, CDR1 LGHNA and CDR2 YSLEER.

The chain uses TRBV7-2 and TRBJ2-5, with TRBD1 identical over 8 bases. The CDR3 covers 15 residues. Germline V lookup: CDR1 SGHTA, CDR2 FQGNSA. Trimming took 3 bases from V and 4 from J; bases not matched to a gene: 7. DNA of the CDR3: TGTGCCAGCAGCTTCCCAGGACAGGGCAGAGAGACCCAGTACTTC. It yields the protein CASSFPGQGRETQYF.

On this clonotype itself: This could be a read error, since a much larger clone is one nucleotide away. The chain links TRBV20-1 to TRBJ1-1, with TRBD1 as a possible D gene (6 bases). V was clipped by 5 bases and J by 10 bases, with 14 bases between them. This CDR3 is built from 11 residues. Germline-derived CDR1 and CDR2 are DFQATT and SNEGSKA (reference sequence). CDR3 loop: CSAAETGRAFF. Here the CDR3 DNA reads TGCAGTGCTGCCGAGACAGGAAGAGCTTTCTTT.

This clonotype turned up a few times. This sequence joins TRBV29-1 and TRBJ2-7; D is undetermined. The ends were cut back, 6 bases at V and 2 bases at J, with 14 bases in the middle. Germline loops: CDR1 SQVTM, CDR2 ANQGSEA. CDR3 length: 13 amino acids. The CDR3 region is CSVEMTAPYEQYF. The DNA of the CDR3 is TGCAGCGTGGAAATGACTGCCCCCTACGAGCAGTACTTC.

The chain uses TRBV29-1 and TRBJ1-1, with unresolved D. Deletions cut 6 bases from V and 5 bases from J, with 13 bases between. CDR1 is SQVTM and CDR2 is ANQGSEA in the germline V gene. The length of the CDR3 is 12 residues. The CDR3 spells CSVKGDWTEAFF. The CDR3 coding sequence is TGCAGCGTAAAGGGAGATTGGACTGAAGCTTTCTTT.

This clonotype was seen only a few times. The chain recombines TRBV6-5 with TRBJ2-1; 9 bases agree with TRBD2. Trimming at V came to 2 bases and at J to 6 bases, leaving 5 bases not matched to a gene. The CDR3 is made up of 15 amino acids. Germline assignment: CDR1 MNHEY and CDR2 SVGAGI. Written as DNA, the CDR3 is TGTGCCAGCAGTTACGTGCGGGAGGGCCCCAATGAGCAGTTCTTC. This encodes CASSYVREGPNEQFF.

This clonotype was picked up many times. This chain joins TRBV6-6 and TRBJ1-6; D not certain. Germline CDR1 is MNHNY and CDR2 is SVGAGI (reference sequence). The CDR3 totals 15 residues. V lost 0 bases and J 5 bases, leaving 8 bases between the germline ends. Here the CDR3 reads CASSYSTTNNSPLHF. The CDR3 DNA reads TGTGCCAGCAGTTACTCGACTACGAATAATTCACCCCTCCACTTT.

V usage is TRBV12-3 or TRBV12-4 and J usage is TRBJ2-1; 7 nucleotides agree with TRBD2. The J call may be wrong; the DNA end is better matched by TRBJ2-7. The CDR3 runs 14 residues. CDR3 sequence reads: CASSIERGPHEQYF. The DNA of the CDR3 is TGTGCCAGCAGTATAGAGCGGGGTCCCCACGAGCAGTACTTC.

The J gene is TRBJ2-7, the V gene TRBV4-3, with 10 positions matching TRBD2. The V and J ends lost 3 bases and 7 bases, in that order; junction bases with no gene match: 15. Germline lookup yields CDR1 LGHNA and CDR2 YSLEER. The CDR3 runs 17 residues. CDR3 loop: CASSHPPGLAGVEEQYF. CDR3 sequence (DNA): TGCGCCAGCAGCCATCCCCCCGGGCTAGCGGGAGTCGAAGAGCAGTACTTC.

This chain uses TRBV29-1 with TRBJ2-1, with D perhaps matching TRBD1 (6 bases). The CDR3 sequence is 14 residues long. CDR1 is SQVTM, CDR2 ANQGSEA, per germline. Trimming shortened V by 7 bases and J by 6 bases, and 19 bases separated the two germline ends. In nucleotides, the CDR3 is TGCAGCGCAGGGGAACTCAGGGGCAGCAATGAGCAGTTCTTC. It yields the protein CSAGELRGSNEQFF.

This clonotype was found once. The V call is TRBV27, the J call TRBJ2-3; 8 bases match TRBD1. V shed 6 bases, J shed 3 bases, and the junction held 11 bases outside the gene matches. The CDR3 spans 16 residues. Germline CDR1 reads MNHEY; CDR2 reads SMNVEV (reference sequence). CDR3 DNA sequence: TGTGCCAGCAGCCAACCACGGACAGGGAAAACAGATACGCAGTATTTT. Protein product: CASSQPRTGKTDTQYF.

The chain carries TRBV20-1 and TRBJ2-1; 9 bases map to TRBD2. V shed 3 bases, J shed 7 bases, and the junction held 10 bases outside the gene matches. The CDR3 runs to 15 residues. The germline CDR1 and CDR2 sequences are DFQATT and SNEGSKA (reference sequence). The CDR3 protein is CSARNRASGKNEQFF. In DNA, the CDR3 is TGCAGTGCTAGGAACAGGGCTAGCGGGAAGAATGAGCAGTTCTTC.

This rearrangement joins TRBV10-3 to TRBJ2-3; unclear D gene. V was clipped by 6 bases and J by 6 bases, with 19 bases between them. This CDR3 comprises 15 residues. CDR1 is ENHRY, CDR2 SYGVKD, per germline. CDR3 bases: TGTGCCATCAGGGGTGAGCGAACCCCTGTGGATACGCAGTATTTT. Translated: CAIRGERTPVDTQYF.

The genes are TRBV29-1 and TRBJ1-1, with 7 bases identical to TRBD1. Germline V gene sequence: CDR1 SQVTM, CDR2 ANQGSEA. CDR3 length equals 13 residues. V was clipped by 6 bases and J by 4 bases; unmatched bases: 8. DNA of the CDR3: TGCAGCGTGGAACCAGGGGGGAGCACTGAAGCTTTCTTT. The encoded protein is CSVEPGGSTEAFF.

This clonotype occurred once. CDR3 sequence (DNA): TGTGCCAGCAGTTACGTCGGTACGGGCGAGCAGTACTTC. Its protein is CASSYVGTGEQYF. The chain recombines TRBV6-2 or TRBV6-3 with TRBJ2-7, with D hard to call. Germline CDR1 reads MNHEY; CDR2 reads SVGEGT. This CDR3 contains 13 residues. Trimming left V 2 bases short and J 6 bases short, with 11 bases between.

This clonotype was seen more than once but under ten times. V and J are TRBV28 and TRBJ2-7, with 8 bases aligning to TRBD1. There are 15 residues in the CDR3. CDR1 and CDR2 from the germline V gene are MDHEN and SYDVKM. J was trimmed by 0 bases and V by 5 bases; bases with no gene match: 6. CDR3 loop: CASSPRQGYSYEQYF. Here the CDR3 DNA reads TGTGCCAGCAGTCCACGACAGGGGTACTCCTACGAGCAGTACTTC.